This T cell receptor beta chain stems from a study of radiotherapy plus CTLA-4 blockade in lung cancer (dated by TCRdb to between 2018 and 2020). Notes on the research overall: Objective responses occurred in roughly 19% of enrolled patients, and under 40% achieved disease control.

Results the study describes overall, beyond this receptor: The strongest predictors of response were reported to be early dynamic shifts in blood T cell clones along with a rise in serum interferon-beta following radiation. After treatment with radiotherapy and ipilimumab, TCR clones that originated in tumors expanded in peripheral blood.

The germline V gene (reference sequence) yields MNHNY for CDR1 and SVGAGI for CDR2. Trimming takes 10 bases from V and 5 bases from J, and the germline ends sit 14 bases apart. Spanning cysteine to phenylalanine, the CDR3 consists of 12 amino acids. Of all the DNA, just the CDR3 is kept, 36 bases in frame from base 1. On this clone itself: This clone's antigen is unknown. Base qualities were left out, and no much larger clone turns up one base away.

The study tested focal radiation therapy combined with CTLA-4 blockade (ipilimumab) in patients with chemo-refractory metastatic non-small-cell lung cancer. The library was produced with the immunoSEQ multiplex PCR assay. TCRdb provides this immuneACCESS table in a form limited to in-frame rearrangements. Some clones are lacking; in checked studies, under half of them reflect an unresolved V gene, and why the rest are absent is not known. Across this sample there are about 72,000 clones, with around four fifths seen only once. Around 7% of the sample comes from the top ten. The clonotype comes from a human donor with non-small cell lung cancer who had a complete response to radiotherapy plus ipilimumab. This specimen was peripheral blood, taken from a patient treated with radiotherapy plus ipilimumab. The V gene is TRBV6-6 and the J gene is TRBJ2-5, and perhaps TRBD1 as D gene, on 6 matching bases. The CDR3 region: CATADSGETQYF. The nucleotide sequence is given as TGTGCCACCGCGGACAGTGGTGAGACCCAGTACTTC.